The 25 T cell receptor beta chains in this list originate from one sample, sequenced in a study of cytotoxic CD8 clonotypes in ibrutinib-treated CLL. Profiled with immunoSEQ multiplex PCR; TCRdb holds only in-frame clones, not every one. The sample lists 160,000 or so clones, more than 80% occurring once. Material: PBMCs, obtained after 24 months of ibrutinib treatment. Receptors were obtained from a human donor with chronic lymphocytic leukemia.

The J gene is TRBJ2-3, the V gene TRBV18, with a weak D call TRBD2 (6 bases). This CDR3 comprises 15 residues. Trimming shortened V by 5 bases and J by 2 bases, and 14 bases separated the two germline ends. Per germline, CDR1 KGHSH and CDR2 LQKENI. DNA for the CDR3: TGTGCCAGCTCAACCCGGAGGGAAGTCACAGATACGCAGTATTTT. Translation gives CASSTRREVTDTQYF.

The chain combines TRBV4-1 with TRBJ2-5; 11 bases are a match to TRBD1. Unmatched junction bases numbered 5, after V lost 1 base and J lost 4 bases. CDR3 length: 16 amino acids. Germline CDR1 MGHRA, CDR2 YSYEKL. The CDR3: CASSQGRDRGGETQYF. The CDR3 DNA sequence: TGCGCCAGCAGCCAAGGTCGGGACAGGGGGGGAGAGACCCAGTACTTC.

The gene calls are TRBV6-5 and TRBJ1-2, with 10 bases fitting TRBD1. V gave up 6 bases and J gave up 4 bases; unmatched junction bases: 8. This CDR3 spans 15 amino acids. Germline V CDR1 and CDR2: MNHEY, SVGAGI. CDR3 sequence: CASSRQGAGGYGYTF. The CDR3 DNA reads TGTGCCAGCAGCCGACAGGGGGCAGGAGGCTATGGCTACACCTTC.

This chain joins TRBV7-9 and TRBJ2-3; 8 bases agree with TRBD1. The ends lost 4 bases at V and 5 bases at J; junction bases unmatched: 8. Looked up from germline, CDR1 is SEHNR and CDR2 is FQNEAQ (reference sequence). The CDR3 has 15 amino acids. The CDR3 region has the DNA TGTGCCAGCAGCTCTCTGGACAGGGTAATAGATACGCAGTATTTT. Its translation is CASSSLDRVIDTQYF.

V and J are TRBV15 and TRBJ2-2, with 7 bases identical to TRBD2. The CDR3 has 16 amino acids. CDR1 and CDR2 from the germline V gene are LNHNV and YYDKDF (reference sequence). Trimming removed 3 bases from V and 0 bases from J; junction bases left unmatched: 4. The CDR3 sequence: CATSRGLMANTGELFF. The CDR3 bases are TGTGCCACCAGCAGGGGACTAATGGCGAACACCGGGGAGCTGTTTTTT. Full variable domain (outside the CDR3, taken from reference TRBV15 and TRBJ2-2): DAMVIQNPRYQVTQFGKPVTLSCSQTLNHNVMYWYQQKSSQAPKLLFHYYDKDFNNEADTPDNFQSRRPNTSFCFLDIRSPGLGDTAMYLCATSRGLMANTGELFFGEGSRLTVL.

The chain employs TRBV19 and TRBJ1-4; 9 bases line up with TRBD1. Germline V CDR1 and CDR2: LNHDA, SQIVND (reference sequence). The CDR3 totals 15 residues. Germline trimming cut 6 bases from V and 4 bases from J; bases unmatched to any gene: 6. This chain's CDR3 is CASRQGASGNEKLFF. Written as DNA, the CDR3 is TGTGCCAGTAGACAGGGGGCTTCGGGTAATGAAAAACTGTTTTTT.

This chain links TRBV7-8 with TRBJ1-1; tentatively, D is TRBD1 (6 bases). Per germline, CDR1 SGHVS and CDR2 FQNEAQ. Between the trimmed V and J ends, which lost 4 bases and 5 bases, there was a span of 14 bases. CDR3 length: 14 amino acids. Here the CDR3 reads CASSSVRGGTEAFF. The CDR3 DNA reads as TGTGCCAGCAGCTCGGTCAGGGGTGGAACTGAAGCTTTCTTT. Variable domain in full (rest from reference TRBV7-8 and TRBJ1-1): GAGVSQSPRYKVAKRGQDVALRCDPISGHVSLFWYQQALGQGPEFLTYFQNEAQLDKSGLPSDRFFAERPEGSVSTLKIQRTQQEDSAVYLCASSSVRGGTEAFFGQGTRLTVV.

The CDR3 coding sequence is TGTGCCAGCAGTTTAGCGGCTAGCACAGATACGCAGTATTTT. It is translated as CASSLAASTDTQYF. V usage is TRBV25-1 and J usage is TRBJ2-3; possible D gene TRBD2, 6 bases. Trimming removed 5 bases from V and 0 bases from J, with 9 bases in between. This CDR3 region has 14 residues. Germline lookup yields CDR1 MGHDK and CDR2 SYGVNS.

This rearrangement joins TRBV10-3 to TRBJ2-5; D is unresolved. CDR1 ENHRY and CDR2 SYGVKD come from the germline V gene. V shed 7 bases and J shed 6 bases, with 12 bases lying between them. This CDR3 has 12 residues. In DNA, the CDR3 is TGTGCCATCATGGAGTTAGGAAAGACCCAGTACTTC. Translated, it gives CAIMELGKTQYF.

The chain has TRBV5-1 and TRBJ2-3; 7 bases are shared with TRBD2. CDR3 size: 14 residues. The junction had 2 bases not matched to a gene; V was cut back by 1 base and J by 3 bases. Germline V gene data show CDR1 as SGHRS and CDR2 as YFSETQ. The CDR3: CASSLQRGTDTQYF. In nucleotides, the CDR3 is TGCGCCAGCAGCTTGCAGCGGGGTACAGATACGCAGTATTTT.

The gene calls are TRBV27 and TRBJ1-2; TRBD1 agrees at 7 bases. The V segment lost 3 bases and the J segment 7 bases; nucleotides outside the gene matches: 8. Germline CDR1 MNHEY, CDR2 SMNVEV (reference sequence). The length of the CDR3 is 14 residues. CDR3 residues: CASSFNRGRGGYTF. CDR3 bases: TGTGCCAGCAGTTTTAACAGGGGTAGGGGTGGCTACACCTTC.

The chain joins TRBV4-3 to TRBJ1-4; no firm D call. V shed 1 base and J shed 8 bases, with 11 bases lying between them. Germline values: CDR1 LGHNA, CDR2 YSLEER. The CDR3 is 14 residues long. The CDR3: CASSQASVGEKLFF. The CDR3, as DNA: TGCGCCAGCAGCCAAGCTTCAGTAGGAGAAAAACTGTTTTTT.

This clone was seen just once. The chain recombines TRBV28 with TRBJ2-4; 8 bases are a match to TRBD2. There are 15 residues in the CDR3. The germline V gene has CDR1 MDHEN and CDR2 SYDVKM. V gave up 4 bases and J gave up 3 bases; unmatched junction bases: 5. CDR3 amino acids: CASSSPGGLKNIQYF. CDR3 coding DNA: TGTGCCAGCAGTTCCCCGGGAGGGCTCAAAAACATTCAGTACTTC.

In nucleotides, the CDR3 is TGTGCCAGCAGTGTGGGACAGGCCTACGAGCAGTACTTC. Amino acids: CASSVGQAYEQYF. The chain links TRBV6-5 to TRBJ2-7; 8 bases agree with TRBD1. The CDR3 length is 13 residues. The J segment lost 2 bases and the V segment lost 5 bases, leaving 2 bases of the junction unmatched. Looked up from germline, CDR1 is MNHEY and CDR2 is SVGAGI.

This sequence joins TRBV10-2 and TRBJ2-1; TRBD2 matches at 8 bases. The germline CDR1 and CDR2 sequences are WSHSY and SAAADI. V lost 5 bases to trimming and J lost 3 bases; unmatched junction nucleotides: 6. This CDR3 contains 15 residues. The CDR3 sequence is CASSPSGSFYNEQFF. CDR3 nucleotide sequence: TGCGCCAGCAGTCCAAGCGGGAGTTTCTACAATGAGCAGTTCTTC.

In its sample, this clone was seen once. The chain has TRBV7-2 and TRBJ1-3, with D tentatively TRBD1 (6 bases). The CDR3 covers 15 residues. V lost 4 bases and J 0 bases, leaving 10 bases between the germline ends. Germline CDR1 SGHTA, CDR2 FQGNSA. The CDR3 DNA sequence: TGTGCCAGCAGCTCTACAGGGTACTCTGGAAACACCATATATTTT. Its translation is CASSSTGYSGNTIYF. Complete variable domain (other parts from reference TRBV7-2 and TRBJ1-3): GAGVSQSPSNKVTEKGKDVELRCDPISGHTALYWYRQSLGQGLEFLIYFQGNSAPDKSGLPSDRFSAERTGGSVSTLTIQRTQQEDSAVYLCASSSTGYSGNTIYFGEGSWLTVV.

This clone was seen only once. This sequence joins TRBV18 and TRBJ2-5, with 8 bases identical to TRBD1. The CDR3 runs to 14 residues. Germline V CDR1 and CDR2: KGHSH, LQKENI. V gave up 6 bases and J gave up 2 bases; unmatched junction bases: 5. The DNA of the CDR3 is TGTGCCAGCTCCCCCCAGGGGGCTCAAGAGACCCAGTACTTC. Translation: CASSPQGAQETQYF.

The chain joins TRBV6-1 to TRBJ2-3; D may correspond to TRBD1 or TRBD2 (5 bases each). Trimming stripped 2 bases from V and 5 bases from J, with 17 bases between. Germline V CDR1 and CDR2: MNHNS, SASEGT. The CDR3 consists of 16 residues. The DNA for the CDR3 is TGTGCCAGCAGTGAAAGATTTGGGACGGGTGGAGATACGCAGTATTTT. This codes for CASSERFGTGGDTQYF.

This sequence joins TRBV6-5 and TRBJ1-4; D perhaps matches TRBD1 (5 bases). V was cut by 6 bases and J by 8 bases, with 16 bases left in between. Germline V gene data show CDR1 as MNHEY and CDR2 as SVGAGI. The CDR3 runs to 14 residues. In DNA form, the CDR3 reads TGTGCCAGCAGCAATCTCTGGGGCCCGGAAAAACTGTTTTTT. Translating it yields CASSNLWGPEKLFF.

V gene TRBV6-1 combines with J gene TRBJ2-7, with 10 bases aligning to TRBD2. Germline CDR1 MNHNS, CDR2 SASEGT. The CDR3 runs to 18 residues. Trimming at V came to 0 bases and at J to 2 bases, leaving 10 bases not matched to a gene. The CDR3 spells CASSEALPGLAPAYEQYF. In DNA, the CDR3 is TGTGCCAGCAGTGAAGCATTACCGGGACTAGCGCCCGCCTACGAGCAGTACTTC.

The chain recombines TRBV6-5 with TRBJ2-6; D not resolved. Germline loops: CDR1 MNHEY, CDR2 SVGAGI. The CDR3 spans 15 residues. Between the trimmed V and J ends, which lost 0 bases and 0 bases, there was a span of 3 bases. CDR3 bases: TGTGCCAGCAGTTACTCGAGCTCTGGGGCCAACGTCCTGACTTTC. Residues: CASSYSSSGANVLTF.

The CDR3 nucleotides read TGTGCCAGCTCTATCCAGGGGCTGAACACTGAAGCTTTCTTT. Amino acids: CASSIQGLNTEAFF. The rearrangement links TRBV18 to TRBJ1-1; weak D call: TRBD1 (6 bases). Germline V lookup: CDR1 KGHSH, CDR2 LQKENI. With 6 bases removed from V and 0 bases from J, the gap between germline ends came to 11 bases. The CDR3 length is 14 residues.

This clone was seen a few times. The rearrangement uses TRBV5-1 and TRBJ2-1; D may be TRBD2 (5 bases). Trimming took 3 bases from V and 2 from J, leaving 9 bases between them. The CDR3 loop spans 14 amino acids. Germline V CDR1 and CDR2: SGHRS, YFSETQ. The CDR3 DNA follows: TGCGCCAGCAGCTCGTCCGGGACCTACAATGAGCAGTTCTTC. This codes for CASSSSGTYNEQFF. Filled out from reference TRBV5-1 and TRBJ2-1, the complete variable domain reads KAGVTQTPRYLIKTRGQQVTLSCSPISGHRSVSWYQQTPGQGLQFLFEYFSETQRNKGNFPGRFSGRQFSNSRSEMNVSTLELGDSALYLCASSSSGTYNEQFFGPGTRLTVL.

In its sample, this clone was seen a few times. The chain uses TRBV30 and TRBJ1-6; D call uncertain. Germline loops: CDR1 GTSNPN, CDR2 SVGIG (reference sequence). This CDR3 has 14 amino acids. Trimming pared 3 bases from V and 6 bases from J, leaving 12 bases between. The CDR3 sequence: CAWSPGSSNSPLHF. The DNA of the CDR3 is TGTGCCTGGAGCCCCGGCAGTAGTAATTCACCCCTCCACTTT.

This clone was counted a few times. The CDR3 spells CASSPSTGELFF. In DNA, the CDR3 is TGTGCCAGCTCACCCTCGACCGGGGAACTGTTTTTT. The chain carries TRBV18 and TRBJ1-4, with D unresolved. CDR1 and CDR2 (germline): KGHSH, LQKENI. V dropped 3 bases and J dropped 12 bases, with 11 bases sitting between them. This CDR3 contains 12 residues.